A selection of T cell receptor beta chains follows, all from one sample in a study of T cell repertoires in cytomegalovirus infection. TCRdb used MiXCR to reprocess the reads, holding one entry per CDR3 protein. In the table there are 490,000 or so distinct CDR3 sequences, about 10% of which are singletons. Sequencing was performed on PBMCs. The receptors were gathered from a human donor in good health (CMV status not recorded). Some clones in this sample may be carry-over from other donors' samples. Both conserved end residues are part of each CDR3. The D gene is left open where the match is weak.

v_call	d_call	cdr3_length	cdr3_aa
TRBV6-6	-	15	CASSYSDGNNSPLHF
TRBV28	-	16	CASSPSGGVRNQPQHF
TRBV27	-	13	CASSYNANTEAFF
TRBV29-1	-	13	CSVWAGVSNGYTF
TRBV20-1	-	13	CSARTAGTYEQYF
TRBV6-1	-	15	CASRVDRTSSYEQYF
TRBV28	TRBD2	20	CASSATRPGTSGSRTGELFF
TRBV29-1	-	13	CSAGKQGNTEAFF
TRBV12-3/TRBV12-4	-	13	CASSLGQAGIQHF
TRBV7-8	-	14	CASSLLIRSEKLFF
TRBV28	TRBD1	15	CASSLRQGVTGELFF
TRBV27	-	20	CASSSSGPAAATFSNQPQHF
TRBV27	TRBD1	13	CASSLRGRAEAFF
TRBV7-9	-	15	CASSLLHIATGEQYF
TRBV5-4	TRBD2	16	CASSFFGGGPTDTQYF
TRBV15	TRBD2	15	CATSRETSGSYEQYF
TRBV12-3/TRBV12-4	-	12	CASTQRKFGAFF
TRBV12-3/TRBV12-4	-	15	CASSPSGPYTDTQYF
TRBV20-1	-	11	CSAPSDYEQYF
TRBV19	-	14	CASSVQWGVGEQFF
TRBV20-1	-	13	CSARDNPNYGYTF
TRBV2	TRBD1	12	CARQGWNYGYTF
TRBV20-1	-	17	CSARSPEGGSGANVLTF
TRBV7-3	TRBD2	21	CASSLTSSRSAGGPGTDTQYF
TRBV20-1	-	13	CSARGGSTDTQYF
TRBV7-2	-	15	CASSLEPGDYNEQFF
TRBV10-3	TRBD2	17	CAISGTTSGGGADTQYF
TRBV15	-	17	CATSRGGRTDLNTEAFF
TRBV15	-	14	CATSLGGDDYGYTF
TRBV7-9	-	16	CASSLQESLSGNTIYF